This T cell receptor (beta chain) is drawn from a study of beta chain features in type 1 diabetes (dated by TCRdb to 2016 to 2018). Notes on the research overall: Patients and healthy donors did not differ in mean age, gender distribution, total cell number or subset yield. Regulatory and stem cell-like memory subsets were isolated from only 8 patients and about eight healthy donors, whereas naive and central memory subsets came from all 30 or so donors. A total of over 90,000,000 sorted cells were examined across all samples, and a strong correlation was observed between cell number per subset and RNA yield. The study compared the TCRB repertoires of sorted circulating CD4+ T cell subsets in recently diagnosed type 1 diabetes patients with those in matched healthy donors.

The paper's findings and limits, for the study overall: Because cDNA was sequenced instead of genomic DNA, activated cells with high expression could be over-represented, although the groups did not differ in activation or CD3 levels. Patients with type 1 diabetes made fewer insertions and deleted more nucleotides at VDJ recombination sites, implying thymic rearrangement abnormalities. A moderate but significant shortening of TCRB CDR3 length was observed in type 1 diabetes patients in all four CD4+ subsets. PCR may preferentially amplify shorter templates, but because patient and control samples were amplified and corrected together, any resulting skew would affect both groups equally. Naive, central memory and regulatory TCRB repertoires appeared to be more similar among patients than among healthy donors. Because small numbers of individuals were included in the HLA sub-analyses, any influence of HLA type on TCRB rearrangement was left unresolved.

In regard to this clone: Its antigen remains unidentified. No base quality information exists; no much larger clone differs at one position.

The High Capacity cDNA Reverse Transcription Kit was used to reverse transcribe all of the isolated RNA, meaning that expressed TCRB transcripts were what got sequenced. Deep immunoSEQ sequencing was performed on naive, central memory and regulatory T cell samples, with an average of approximately 3.9 million total reads per sample. Sorted cells were lysed in RLT buffer, and RNA was extracted using DNase-treated RNeasy Micro or Mini kits according to cell number. To prevent cross-contamination, every cell subset was processed on its own, while patient and healthy donor samples were processed together. The immunoSEQ multiplex PCR was used to amplify TCRB sequences from cDNA, generating 87-bp fragments that spanned the CDR3 region. Sequencing of the amplicons was performed on the Illumina HiSeq platform. The authors' analysis ran thus. PCR bias was computationally corrected using synthetic template baselines, reads within Hamming distance 2 were collapsed, and singletons that could not be merged were discarded. Reads were aligned to IMGT to assign V, D and J genes, CDR3 length, and insertions or deletions at six rearrangement sites. Within each subset, clonotype counts were normalized to sorted cell number, after which true diversity and Gini coefficients were computed with the tcR R package. Repertoire sharing was quantified using the overlap coefficient calculated on TCRB nucleotide sequences. TCRdb mirrors the immuneACCESS table, restricted to in-frame sequences. Some clones are absent from its copies; in checked studies, under half trace to an unresolved V gene, and the reason for the others is unknown. The DNA was the basis for D and trimming; V, J and clone size are from that table. The sample table contains approximately 23,000 clones; only one count was recorded for nearly 70% of them. The ten largest clones take up roughly 2.2% of the sample.

From each donor, a single peripheral blood sample of 100 to 150 mL on average was drawn into heparinised tubes. A BD FACSAria II and a panel including CD45RO, CCR7, CD25, CD127, CD95 and CD27 were used to sort naive, central memory, regulatory and stem cell-like memory CD4+ T cells. A purity above 98% was achieved for all sorted populations. PBMCs were isolated right away by Lymphoprep density gradient centrifugation and were stained directly, without culture. So that batch effects would be minimized, each experiment stained and sorted samples in pairs, pairing one healthy donor with one patient. From the cysteine through the phenylalanine, the CDR3 covers 16 amino acids. Left in the record is the CDR3 DNA by itself, 48 bases read in frame from the first base. V is shortened by 0 bases, J by 9 bases, and the region joining them spans 20 bases. The germline V gene gives CDR1 as SGHRS and CDR2 as YFSETQ.

The specimen sequenced was Tregs from blood. Explained via the paper, the cell subset or site label denotes: regulatory CD4+ T cells. This TCR was sampled from a woman aged 40 to 50 in good health. The chain couples TRBV5-1 to TRBJ2-3, with a weak D call of TRBD2 (5 bases match). The DNA sequence reads TGCGCCAGCAGCTTGGGCCCCGGACGGGGTCGAGGGACGCAGTATTTT. Its translation reads: CASSLGPGRGRGTQYF.